Sequencing of this T cell receptor (beta chain) was carried out in a study of CD4 T cell repertoires in COVID-19. The germline CDR1 and CDR2 sequences are GTSNPN and SVGIG (reference sequence). The CDR3 has 12 residues. The J segment lost 3 bases and the V segment lost 4 bases, leaving 3 bases of the junction unmatched. These memory T cells were uncultured and sequenced directly after ex vivo isolation. Assay: immunoSEQ multiplex PCR; the TCRdb copy retains only in-frame clones and omits some. The table shows approximately 75,000 clones, with about four fifths occurring only once. The rearrangement links TRBV30 to TRBJ2-7, with TRBD2 matching 7 bases. Sample: CD4+ T cells from peripheral blood, taken after recovery from COVID-19. The TCR comes from a human donor who had COVID-19. CDR3 DNA sequence: TGTGCCTGGAAGACTAGCCTCTACGAGCAGTACTTC. It translates to CAWKTSLYEQYF. The variable domain in full, completed from reference TRBV30 and TRBJ2-7, reads SQTIHQWPATLVQPVGSPLSLECTVEGTSNPNLYWYRQAAGRGLQLLFYSVGIGQISSEVPQNLSASRPQDRQFILSSKKLLLSDSGFYLCAWKTSLYEQYFGPGTRLTVT.